This paragraph covers one T cell receptor beta chain sequence. Its antigen is currently unknown. Using immunoSEQ multiplex PCR, the repertoire was profiled, and TCRdb retains in-frame clones only, with some absent. The profile shows some 1,900,000 clones, 85% to 95% of them singletons. It was CD45RO-negative cells, positively selected for CCR7, that made up naive CD8 cells, with terminally differentiated effector memory CD45RA+ cells excluded. Germline V CDR1 and CDR2: MNHEY, SMNVEV (reference sequence). Trimming shortened V by 1 base and J by 5 bases, and 21 bases separated the two germline ends. This CDR3 has 18 amino acids. This sample is drawn from a study of shared clonotypes between healthy human individuals. The study, taken as a whole, reports: Estimated richness values were generally larger in naive subsets than in memory subsets.

The sample consisted of naive CD8+ T cells sorted from blood. The V call is TRBV27, the J call TRBJ1-5; D remains ambiguous. This receptor was obtained from a young man in good health. CDR3 in DNA: TGTGCCAGCAGTTTATTAAGGCCTACGAGGGAGTATCATCAGCCCCAGCATTTT. The encoded protein is CASSLLRPTREYHQPQHF.